This T cell receptor beta chain derives from a study of T cell repertoires in cytomegalovirus infection. Study as a whole: Use of recently identified HLA-C-restricted and well-studied HLA-B-restricted CMV epitopes was part of the study. A matching HLA type, together with CMV infection, was signaled by public TCR beta signatures. Broader study findings: Based on cumulative public TCR beta family frequency, carriers of CMV plus the relevant HLA were identified.

TCRdb redid the calling of the reads with MiXCR, one entry per CDR3 protein. The sample shows approximately 730,000 distinct CDR3 sequences, about 28% of them seen only once. Germline V lookup: CDR1 SEHNR, CDR2 FQNEAQ (reference sequence). V was clipped by 5 bases and J by 4 bases; unmatched bases: 14. The CDR3 loop spans 17 amino acids. Of note for this clonotype: What it recognizes is unknown.

This rearrangement joins TRBV7-9 to TRBJ1-1; 9 bases are shared with TRBD1. This material consisted of cultured CD8+ T cells from PBMCs, taken from culture after CMV antigen stimulation. The clonotype originates from a human donor in good health (CMV status not recorded). Some clones in this sample may be carry-over from other donors' samples. CDR3: CASSPSTGGSLSTEAFF. CDR3 nucleotides: TGTGCCAGCAGCCCGAGCACAGGGGGCAGTTTGAGCACTGAAGCTTTCTTT. Supplemented by reference TRBV7-9 and TRBJ1-1, the full variable domain reads DTGVSQNPRHKITKRGQNVTFRCDPISEHNRLYWYRQTLGQGPEFLTYFQNEAQLEKSRLLSDRFSAERPKGSFSTLEIQRTEQGDSAMYLCASSPSTGGSLSTEAFFGQGTRLTVV.